The 10 T cell receptor beta chains below were found in one sample sequenced in a study of glioma-infiltrating T cells after dendritic cell vaccination (dated by TCRdb to about 2016). Receptor libraries were prepared by the immunoSEQ multiplex PCR assay. In TCRdb, the immuneACCESS table is reduced to in-frame sequences with V and J assigned. These tables do not hold every clone; where another copy was compared, an unresolved V gene accounts for under half, and the others remain unexplained. The sample table contains around 72,000 clones; only one count was recorded for 81% of them. The biggest ten clones account for 7% to 9.5% of the sample. The starting material was blood, obtained before dendritic cell vaccination. These receptors all come from a human donor with glioblastoma.

The chain couples TRBV19 to TRBJ1-4; no reliable D call. The CDR3 loop spans 15 amino acids. Germline V CDR1 and CDR2: LNHDA, SQIVND (reference sequence). Trimming stripped 2 bases from V and 4 bases from J, with 11 bases between. The CDR3 DNA sequence: TGTGCCAGTAGTATAAGGCCAGGACTTAATGAAAAACTGTTTTTT. It is translated as CASSIRPGLNEKLFF.

This clone was observed a handful of times. The V gene is TRBV9, the J gene TRBJ1-6; D uncertain. The V gene lost 4 bases and the J gene lost 4 bases, with 12 bases spanning the gap. Germline assignment: CDR1 SGDLS and CDR2 YYNGEE. The CDR3 spans 15 residues. CDR3 sequence (DNA): TGTGCCAGCAGCCCCGGGGAGTCTTATAATTCACCCCTCCACTTT. It translates to CASSPGESYNSPLHF.

The genes are TRBV6-5 and TRBJ2-7; 12 bases are a match to TRBD1. The CDR3 is 15 residues long. The V gene end was trimmed by 6 bases and the J gene end by 4 bases; junction bases not matched to a gene: 7. Germline V gene data show CDR1 as MNHEY and CDR2 as SVGAGI. CDR3 amino acids: CASRSRDRGPYEQYF. CDR3 coding DNA: TGTGCCAGCAGGTCCCGGGACAGGGGGCCATACGAGCAGTACTTC.

This chain links TRBV6-6 with TRBJ2-1, with unresolved D. The CDR3 extends over 13 amino acids. Germline CDR1 is MNHNY and CDR2 is SVGAGI (reference sequence). Trimming left V 6 bases short and J 4 bases short, with 10 bases between. The CDR3: CASSPFRYNEQFF. In DNA form, the CDR3 reads TGTGCCAGCAGCCCCTTCCGGTACAATGAGCAGTTCTTC.

The J gene is TRBJ2-1, the V gene TRBV11-3; 7 positions agree with TRBD1. The CDR3 contains 16 residues. The V and J ends lost 1 base and 0 bases, in that order; junction bases with no gene match: 3. Per the germline V gene, CDR1 is SGHNT and CDR2 is YENEEA. The CDR3 here is CASSLARDSSYNEQFF. CDR3 DNA: TGTGCCAGCAGCTTAGCCCGGGACAGCTCCTACAATGAGCAGTTCTTC.

This clone was observed a handful of times. V gene TRBV7-9 combines with J gene TRBJ2-7; 7 bases map to TRBD1. This CDR3 comprises 15 residues. Trimming took 6 bases from V and 0 from J; bases not matched to a gene: 8. Germline-derived CDR1 and CDR2 are SEHNR and FQNEAQ (reference sequence). The CDR3 loop is CASSSGQASSYEQYF. The CDR3 region has the DNA TGTGCCAGCAGTAGTGGACAGGCGAGCTCCTACGAGCAGTACTTC.

CDR3 in DNA: TGTGCCAGCAGCTTTTACAGGGACCAGCCCCAGCATTTT. Protein product: CASSFYRDQPQHF. This chain connects TRBV7-2 to TRBJ1-5; possibly TRBD1 for D (6 bases). The germline V gene encodes CDR1 SGHTA and CDR2 FQGNSA. CDR3 length equals 13 residues. Trimming cost V 3 bases and J 7 bases, with 10 bases left between them.

The V and J genes are TRBV5-1 and TRBJ1-1, with D tentatively TRBD1 (5 bases). V lost 3 bases and J 1 base, leaving 13 bases between the germline ends. Looked up from germline, CDR1 is SGHRS and CDR2 is YFSETQ. CDR3 length: 15 residues. This chain's CDR3 is CASSSPVGGNTEAFF. CDR3 in DNA: TGCGCCAGCAGCTCCCCGGTCGGGGGGAACACTGAAGCTTTCTTT.

The CDR3 is CASRDRGLGGYTF. The CDR3 coding sequence is TGTGCCAGCAGGGACAGGGGGCTGGGAGGCTACACCTTC. V is TRBV25-1 and J is TRBJ1-2; TRBD1 matches 11 bases. The V and J ends lost 6 bases and 8 bases, in that order; junction bases with no gene match: 5. Germline V gives CDR1 MGHDK, CDR2 SYGVNS. The CDR3 consists of 13 residues.

The rearrangement links TRBV30 to TRBJ1-1; D is perhaps TRBD1 (5 bases). Trimming left V 0 bases short and J 5 bases short, with 25 bases between. Per the germline V gene, CDR1 is GTSNPN and CDR2 is SVGIG (reference sequence). The length of the CDR3 is 18 residues. In nucleotides, the CDR3 is TGTGCCTGGAGTGTAAGGATTGGGGCAAGGTTTGAAGGGACTGAAGCTTTCTTT. Translating it yields CAWSVRIGARFEGTEAFF.